The rows below give T cell receptor beta chains drawn from one sample of a study of Graves' ophthalmopathy and Graves' hyperthyroidism. TCRdb independently ran MiXCR on the multiplex PCR reads; one entry per CDR3 protein. The table has almost 400,000 distinct CDR3 sequences, about a sixth seen once. Sequenced input: peripheral blood. The receptors were sampled from a woman aged 18-29 years with Graves' ophthalmopathy. CDR3s include the opening cysteine and the closing phenylalanine or tryptophan. The D gene is left open where the match is weak. Expanded clones are given a class, and other clones once, few, many or no size at all.

clone_size,j_call,d_call,v_call,cdr3_nt,cdr3_aa
many,TRBJ1-5,.,TRBV20-1,TGCAGTGCTAGAGACGGTCGCAATCAGCCCCAGCATTTT,CSARDGRNQPQHF
once,TRBJ1-1,.,TRBV6-2/TRBV6-3,TGTGCCAGCAGACGGACAAAGGCCACTGAAGCTTTCTTT,CASRRTKATEAFF
few,TRBJ1-2,.,TRBV2,TGTGCCAGCAGGACCGAACAGGGATCCCATGGCTACACCTTC,CASRTEQGSHGYTF
many,TRBJ2-2,.,TRBV12-3/TRBV12-4,TGTGCTGGATGGGGGGAAACCGGGGAGCTGTTTTTT,CAGWGETGELFF
.,TRBJ2-5,.,TRBV25-1,TGTGCCAGCAGTCAGTCTAGCCCTATCCAAGAGACCCAGTACTTC,CASSQSSPIQETQYF
many,TRBJ1-1,TRBD1,TRBV12-3/TRBV12-4,TGTGCCAGCAGTTTCGGAGGGGGCTTGACTGAAGCTTTCTTT,CASSFGGGLTEAFF
many,TRBJ2-2,TRBD2,TRBV7-2,TGTGCCAGCAGCGCGGGACTAGCGGCGAACACCGGGGAGCTGTTTTTT,CASSAGLAANTGELFF
many,TRBJ2-7,TRBD1,TRBV6-2/TRBV6-3,TGTGCCAGCAGTTACTCGATTGGTAACAGGGGTTCCTCCCTCGAGCAGTACTTC,CASSYSIGNRGSSLEQYF
many,TRBJ2-7,TRBD2,TRBV6-1,TGTGCCAGCAGTGGCCGGGACCACGGAGCGGGAATCTCCTACGAGCAGTACTTC,CASSGRDHGAGISYEQYF
many,TRBJ2-7,.,TRBV12-3/TRBV12-4,TGTGCCAGCAGTTTCGCCCCTGACAACGGATACGAGCAGTACTTC,CASSFAPDNGYEQYF
many,TRBJ1-1,.,TRBV29-1,TGCAGCGTTGCCGGACTTAACATGAACACTGAAGCTTTCTTT,CSVAGLNMNTEAFF
many,TRBJ2-2,.,TRBV11-2,TGTGCCAGCAGCTCCCTAATGCGGCCGAACACCGGGGAGCTGTTTTTT,CASSSLMRPNTGELFF
many,TRBJ2-7,TRBD2,TRBV20-1,TGCAGTGCTAGCGGGAGGACCTACGAGCAGTACTTC,CSASGRTYEQYF
many,TRBJ1-5,.,TRBV10-3,TGTGCCATCAGTGAAACGGTCGGGATTCATCAGCCCCAGCATTTT,CAISETVGIHQPQHF
many,TRBJ2-7,.,TRBV4-1,TGCGCCAGCAGCCAACCTCTTACCGGGGGTCTCTACGAGCAGTACTTC,CASSQPLTGGLYEQYF
many,TRBJ2-5,.,TRBV9,TGTGCCAGCAGCGGACGGGACCCAAGTGGGACCCAGTACTTC,CASSGRDPSGTQYF
many,TRBJ1-1,.,TRBV6-5,TGTGCCAGCAGCTACACACAGGGAACTGAAGCTTTCTTT,CASSYTQGTEAFF
many,TRBJ2-5,TRBD2,TRBV11-2,TGTGCCAGCCAGACGGGACTAGCGGTTAAAGAGACCCAGTACTTC,CASQTGLAVKETQYF
many,TRBJ2-5,.,TRBV10-3,TGTGCCATCAGCAGCTCTGGCCAAGAGACCCAGTACTTC,CAISSSGQETQYF
many,TRBJ2-5,TRBD1,TRBV28,TGTGCCAGCAGACAACAGGGGTCCCAAGAGACCCAGTACTTC,CASRQQGSQETQYF
many,TRBJ1-5,.,TRBV20-1,TGCAGTGCTAGCCGGGACATCAATCAGCCCCAGCATTTT,CSASRDINQPQHF
many,TRBJ1-2,TRBD1,TRBV20-1,TGCAGTGCTATGGACAGGACTAACTATGGCTACACCTTC,CSAMDRTNYGYTF